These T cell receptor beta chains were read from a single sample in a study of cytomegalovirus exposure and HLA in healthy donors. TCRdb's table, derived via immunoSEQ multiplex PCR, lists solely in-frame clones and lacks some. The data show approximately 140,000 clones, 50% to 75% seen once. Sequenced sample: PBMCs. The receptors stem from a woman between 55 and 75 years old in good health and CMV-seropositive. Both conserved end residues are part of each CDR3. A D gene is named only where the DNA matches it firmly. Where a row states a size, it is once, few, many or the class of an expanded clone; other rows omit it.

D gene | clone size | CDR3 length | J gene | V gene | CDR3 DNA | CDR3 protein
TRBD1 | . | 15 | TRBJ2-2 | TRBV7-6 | TGTGCCAGCAGCTTAGCGACAGGGGACACCGGGGAGCTGTTTTTT | CASSLATGDTGELFF
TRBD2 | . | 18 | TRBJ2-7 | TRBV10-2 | TGCGCCACCGCAGACCTACTAGCGGGAGGGCCAAAAACCTACGAGCAGTACTTC | CATADLLAGGPKTYEQYF
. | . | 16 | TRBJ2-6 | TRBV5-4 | TGTGCCAGCAGGGTCGCCGGGACATCTGGGGCCAACGTCCTGACTTTC | CASRVAGTSGANVLTF
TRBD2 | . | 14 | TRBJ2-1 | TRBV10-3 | TGTGCCATCAGTGAGAGGACTAGGGGTAATGAGCAGTTCTTC | CAISERTRGNEQFF
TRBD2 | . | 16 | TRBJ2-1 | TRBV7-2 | TGTGCCAGCAGCTTAGGATGGGACTATTCCTACAATGAGCAGTTCTTC | CASSLGWDYSYNEQFF
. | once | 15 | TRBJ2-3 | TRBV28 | TGTGCCAGCAGTTTGAGTGCAGGCGCCACAGATACGCAGTATTTT | CASSLSAGATDTQYF
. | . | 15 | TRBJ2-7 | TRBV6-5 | TGTGCCAGCAGTTACTCGAACCCTGGCTTCTACGAGCAGTACTTC | CASSYSNPGFYEQYF
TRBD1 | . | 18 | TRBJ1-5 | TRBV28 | TGTGCCAGCAGTTTATTCGGGCTGAGGGGGCTGAGTTTTCAGCCCCAGCATTTT | CASSLFGLRGLSFQPQHF
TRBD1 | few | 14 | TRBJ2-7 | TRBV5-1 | TGCGCCAGCAGCGGCGGACAGGGGGTGAACGAGCAGTACTTC | CASSGGQGVNEQYF
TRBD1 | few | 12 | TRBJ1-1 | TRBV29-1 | TGCAGCGTTATGACAGGGGAGAGTGAAGCTTTCTTT | CSVMTGESEAFF
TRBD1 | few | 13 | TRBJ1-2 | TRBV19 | TGTGCCAGTACCTCCCGGACAGGGTCTGGCTACACCTTC | CASTSRTGSGYTF
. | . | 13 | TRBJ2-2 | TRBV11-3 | TGTGCCAGCAGCCAAGACAATACCGGGGAGCTGTTTTTT | CASSQDNTGELFF
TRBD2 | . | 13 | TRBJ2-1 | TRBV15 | TGTGCCACCAGCAGGGGGGGGGAAGCTGAGCAGTTCTTC | CATSRGGEAEQFF
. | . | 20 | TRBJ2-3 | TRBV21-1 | TGTGCCAGCAGCAATTACTTTCTAGCGACCTTCCTAGATAGCACAGATACGCAGTATTTT | CASSNYFLATFLDSTDTQYF
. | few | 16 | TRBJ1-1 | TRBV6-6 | TGTGCCAGCAGTCCAACCCAAGTCCCAGGGAACACTGAAGCTTTCTTT | CASSPTQVPGNTEAFF
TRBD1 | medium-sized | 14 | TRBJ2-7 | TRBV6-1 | TGTGCCAGCAGTGATGGGACAGGGATCGACGAGCAGTACTTC | CASSDGTGIDEQYF
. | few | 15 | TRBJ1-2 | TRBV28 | TGTGCCAGCAGTTTGGTAAGGGGAAATAACTATGGCTACACCTTC | CASSLVRGNNYGYTF
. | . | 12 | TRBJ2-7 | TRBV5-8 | TGTGCCAGCAGCTTTTCGGCCTACGAGCAGTACTTC | CASSFSAYEQYF
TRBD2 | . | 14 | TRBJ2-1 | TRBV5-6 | TGTGCCAGCAGCCAGGGACTAGGATACAATGAGCAGTTCTTC | CASSQGLGYNEQFF
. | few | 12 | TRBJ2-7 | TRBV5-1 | TGCGCCAGCAGCCCACCCGGAGACGAGCAGTACTTC | CASSPPGDEQYF
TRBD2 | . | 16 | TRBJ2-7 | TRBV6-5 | TGTGCCAGCAGTTACTCCGGGCTAGCGGGCGCCTACGAGCAGTACTTC | CASSYSGLAGAYEQYF
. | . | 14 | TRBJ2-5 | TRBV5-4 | TGTGCCAGCAGCTTGGGGGAGGCCCCTGAGACCCAGTACTTC | CASSLGEAPETQYF
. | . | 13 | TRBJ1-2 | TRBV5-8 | TGTGCCAGCAGCTTCTGGGGGGACTATGGCTACACCTTC | CASSFWGDYGYTF
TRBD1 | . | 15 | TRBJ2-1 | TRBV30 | TGTGCCTGGAATACCGGGACAGGGGGATACAATGAGCAGTTCTTC | CAWNTGTGGYNEQFF
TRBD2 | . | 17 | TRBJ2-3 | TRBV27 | TGTGCCAGCAGTTCACCCCCCGTAGCGGGGGGCACAGATACGCAGTATTTT | CASSSPPVAGGTDTQYF
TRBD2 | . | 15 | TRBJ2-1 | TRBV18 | TGTGCCAGCTTATCGGGAGGCAGCTCCTACAATGAGCAGTTCTTC | CASLSGGSSYNEQFF
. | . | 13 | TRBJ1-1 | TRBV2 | TGTGCCAGCAGCGACAGGAGGAACACTGAAGCTTTCTTT | CASSDRRNTEAFF
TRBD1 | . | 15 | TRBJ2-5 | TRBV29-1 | TGCAGTGCCCAGAGGGGGCTATCCCGCAAGGAGACCCAGTACTTC | CSAQRGLSRKETQYF
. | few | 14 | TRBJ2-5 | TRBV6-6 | TGTGCCAGCGTCTCCGGGGGTACCCAAGAGACCCAGTACTTC | CASVSGGTQETQYF
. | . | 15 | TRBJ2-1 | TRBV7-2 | TGTGCCAGCAGCGAAAGGACAGACCCCTACAATGAGCAGTTCTTC | CASSERTDPYNEQFF
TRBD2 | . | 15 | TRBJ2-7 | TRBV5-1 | TGCGCCAGCAGCTTGAGGGGCGGGAGTATTTACGAGCAGTACTTC | CASSLRGGSIYEQYF
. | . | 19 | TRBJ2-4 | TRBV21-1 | TGTGCCAGCAGCAAAGTTCCCCAAAGACTTAGGAGGTTCAAAAACATTCAGTACTTC | CASSKVPQRLRRFKNIQYF
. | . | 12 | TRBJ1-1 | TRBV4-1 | TGCGCCAGCAGCCCCCGCGCCGGGGGGGCTTTCTTT | CASSPRAGGAFF
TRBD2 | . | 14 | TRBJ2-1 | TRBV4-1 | TGCGCCAGCAGCCCGGGACTAGCGGTCAATGAGCAGTTCTTC | CASSPGLAVNEQFF
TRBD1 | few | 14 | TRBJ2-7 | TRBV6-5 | TGTGCCAGCATTAAGGGACAGGGCTCCTACGAGCAGTACTTC | CASIKGQGSYEQYF
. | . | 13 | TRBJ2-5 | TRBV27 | TGTGCCAGCAGTTTAAGCAACCAAGAGACCCAGTACTTC | CASSLSNQETQYF
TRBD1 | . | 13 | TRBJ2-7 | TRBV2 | TGTGCCAGCAGAGTCGGGACAGCCTACGAGCAGTACTTC | CASRVGTAYEQYF
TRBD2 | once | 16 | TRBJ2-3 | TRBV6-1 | TGTGCCAGCAGTGAGTTCGGACTAGCGGACACAGATACGCAGTATTTT | CASSEFGLADTDTQYF
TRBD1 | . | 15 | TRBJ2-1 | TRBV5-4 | TGTGCCAGCAGTCCCGGGACAGGGACTGACAATGAGCAGTTCTTC | CASSPGTGTDNEQFF
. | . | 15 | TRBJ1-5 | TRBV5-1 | TGCGCCAGCAGCTTGTCAGGGCCCCCAAATCAGCCCCAGCATTTT | CASSLSGPPNQPQHF
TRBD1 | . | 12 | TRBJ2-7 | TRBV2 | TGTGCCAGCAGGCTACAGGGGCGCGAGCAGTACTTC | CASRLQGREQYF
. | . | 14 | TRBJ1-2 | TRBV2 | TGTGCCAGCAGTGTGAGGGACACCACCTATGGCTACACCTTC | CASSVRDTTYGYTF
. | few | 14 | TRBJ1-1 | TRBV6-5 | TGTGCCACCACTGGGGGGGGAGTGAACACTGAAGCTTTCTTT | CATTGGGVNTEAFF
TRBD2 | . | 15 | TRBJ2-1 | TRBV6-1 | TGTGCCAGCGGTGAACTGGGACTAGCGGGCGCCGAGCAGTTCTTC | CASGELGLAGAEQFF
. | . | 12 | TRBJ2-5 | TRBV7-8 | TGTGCCAGCAGCTTAGGTGAACCGGCCCAGTACTTC | CASSLGEPAQYF
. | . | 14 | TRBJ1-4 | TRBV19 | TGTGCCAGTGGGAATGTATCGACAGGTGAAAAACTGTTTTTT | CASGNVSTGEKLFF
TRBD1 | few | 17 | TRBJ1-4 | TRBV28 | TGTGCCAGCAGTTTTTCAGGACAGGGGGCCGTTTTTGAAAAACTGTTTTTT | CASSFSGQGAVFEKLFF
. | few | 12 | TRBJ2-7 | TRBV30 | TGTGCCTGGAGTTCAGGGTTCTACGAGCAGTACTTC | CAWSSGFYEQYF
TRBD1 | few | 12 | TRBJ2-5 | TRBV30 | TGTGCCTGGAGCCCGAGCTGGGGACAGCAGTACTTC | CAWSPSWGQQYF
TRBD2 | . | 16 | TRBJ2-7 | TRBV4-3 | TGCGCCAGCAGCCCCCGGACTAGCGGGAGGGGGTACGAGCAGTACTTC | CASSPRTSGRGYEQYF